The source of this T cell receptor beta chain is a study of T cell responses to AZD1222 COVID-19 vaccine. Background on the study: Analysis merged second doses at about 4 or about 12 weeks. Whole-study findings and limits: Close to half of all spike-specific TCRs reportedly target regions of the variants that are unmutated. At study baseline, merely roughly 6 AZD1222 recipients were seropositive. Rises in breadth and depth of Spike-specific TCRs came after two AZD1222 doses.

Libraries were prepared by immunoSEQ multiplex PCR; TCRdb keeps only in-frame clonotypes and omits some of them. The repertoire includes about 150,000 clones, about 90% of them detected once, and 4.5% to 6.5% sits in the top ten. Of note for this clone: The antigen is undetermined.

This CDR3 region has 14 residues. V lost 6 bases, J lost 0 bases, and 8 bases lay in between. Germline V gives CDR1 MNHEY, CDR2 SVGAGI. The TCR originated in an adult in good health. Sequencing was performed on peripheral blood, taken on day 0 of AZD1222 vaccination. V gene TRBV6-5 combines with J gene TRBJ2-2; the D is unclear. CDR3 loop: CASRTVANTGELFF. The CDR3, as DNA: TGTGCCAGCAGGACGGTCGCGAACACCGGGGAGCTGTTTTTT.